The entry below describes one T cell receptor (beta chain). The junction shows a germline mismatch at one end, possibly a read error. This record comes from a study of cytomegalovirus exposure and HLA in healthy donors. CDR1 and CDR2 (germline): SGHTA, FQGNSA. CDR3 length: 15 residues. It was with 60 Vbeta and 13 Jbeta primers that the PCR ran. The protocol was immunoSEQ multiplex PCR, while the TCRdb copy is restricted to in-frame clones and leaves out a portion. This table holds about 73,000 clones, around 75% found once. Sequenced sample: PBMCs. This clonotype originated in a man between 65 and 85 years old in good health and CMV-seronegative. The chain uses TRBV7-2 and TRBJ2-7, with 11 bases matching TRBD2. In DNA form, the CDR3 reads TGTGCCAGCAGCGTAGCGGGAGGGAGCTCCTACGAGCAGTACTTC. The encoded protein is CASSVAGGSSYEQYF.